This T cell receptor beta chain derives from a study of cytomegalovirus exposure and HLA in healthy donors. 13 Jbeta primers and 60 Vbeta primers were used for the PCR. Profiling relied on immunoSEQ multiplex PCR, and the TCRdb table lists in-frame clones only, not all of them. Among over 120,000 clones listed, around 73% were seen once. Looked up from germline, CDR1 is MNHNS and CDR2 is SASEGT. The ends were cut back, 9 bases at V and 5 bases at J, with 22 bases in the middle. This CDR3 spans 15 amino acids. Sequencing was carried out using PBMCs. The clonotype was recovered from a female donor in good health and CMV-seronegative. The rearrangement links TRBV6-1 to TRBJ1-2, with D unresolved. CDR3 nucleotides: TGTGCCAGTTGCCCTCCGGAGCGCCCCTTATATGGCTACACCTTC. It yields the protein CASCPPERPLYGYTF.